This T cell receptor (beta chain) was observed in a study of T-cell reconstitution after alpha-beta-depleted transplantation in children. Library preparation (for TCRbeta) was performed with unique molecular identifiers. From the PCR reads, TCRdb called clonotypes with MiXCR, one entry per CDR3 protein. The repertoire consists of around 580,000 distinct CDR3 sequences, with over 25% occurring once and the leading ten covering around a third. This clonotype was picked up a small number of times. This CDR3 region has 12 residues. V dropped 2 bases and J dropped 3 bases, with 7 bases sitting between them. Looked up from germline, CDR1 is DFQATT and CDR2 is SNEGSKA (reference sequence).

The receptor was derived from a boy under three years old with Wiskott-Aldrich syndrome, due to receive a stem cell transplant. This chain connects TRBV20-1 to TRBJ2-5, with D hard to call. The starting material was PBMCs, obtained before TCRalphabeta/CD19-depleted stem cell transplant. CDR3 in DNA: TGCAGTGCTAGAATCACCAAAGAGACCCAGTACTTC. It translates to CSARITKETQYF.